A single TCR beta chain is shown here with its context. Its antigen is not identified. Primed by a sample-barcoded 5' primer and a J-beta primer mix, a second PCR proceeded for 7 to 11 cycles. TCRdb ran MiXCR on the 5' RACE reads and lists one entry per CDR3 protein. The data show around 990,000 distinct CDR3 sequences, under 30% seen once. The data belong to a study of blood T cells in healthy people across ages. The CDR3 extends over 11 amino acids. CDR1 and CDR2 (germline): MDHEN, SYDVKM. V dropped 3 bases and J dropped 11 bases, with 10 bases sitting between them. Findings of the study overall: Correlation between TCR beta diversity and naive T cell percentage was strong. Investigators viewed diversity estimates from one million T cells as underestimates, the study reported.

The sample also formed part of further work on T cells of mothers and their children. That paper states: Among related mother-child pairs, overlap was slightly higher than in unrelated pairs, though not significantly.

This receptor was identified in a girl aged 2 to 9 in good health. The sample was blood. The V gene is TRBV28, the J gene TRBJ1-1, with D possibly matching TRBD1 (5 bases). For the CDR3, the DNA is TGTGCCAGCAGTTTCGGGGGTAACGCTTTCTTT. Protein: CASSFGGNAFF.